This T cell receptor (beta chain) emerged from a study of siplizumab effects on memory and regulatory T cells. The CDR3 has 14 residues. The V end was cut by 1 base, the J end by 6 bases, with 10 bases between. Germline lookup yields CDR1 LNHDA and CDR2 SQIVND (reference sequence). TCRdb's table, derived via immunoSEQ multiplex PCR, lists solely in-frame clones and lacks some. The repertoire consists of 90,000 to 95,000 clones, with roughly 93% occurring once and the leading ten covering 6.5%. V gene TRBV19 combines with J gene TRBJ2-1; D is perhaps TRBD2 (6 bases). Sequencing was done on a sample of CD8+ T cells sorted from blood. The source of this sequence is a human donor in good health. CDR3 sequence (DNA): TGTGCCAGTAGTATAGCTGGAGGGCCCAATGAGCAGTTCTTC. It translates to CASSIAGGPNEQFF.